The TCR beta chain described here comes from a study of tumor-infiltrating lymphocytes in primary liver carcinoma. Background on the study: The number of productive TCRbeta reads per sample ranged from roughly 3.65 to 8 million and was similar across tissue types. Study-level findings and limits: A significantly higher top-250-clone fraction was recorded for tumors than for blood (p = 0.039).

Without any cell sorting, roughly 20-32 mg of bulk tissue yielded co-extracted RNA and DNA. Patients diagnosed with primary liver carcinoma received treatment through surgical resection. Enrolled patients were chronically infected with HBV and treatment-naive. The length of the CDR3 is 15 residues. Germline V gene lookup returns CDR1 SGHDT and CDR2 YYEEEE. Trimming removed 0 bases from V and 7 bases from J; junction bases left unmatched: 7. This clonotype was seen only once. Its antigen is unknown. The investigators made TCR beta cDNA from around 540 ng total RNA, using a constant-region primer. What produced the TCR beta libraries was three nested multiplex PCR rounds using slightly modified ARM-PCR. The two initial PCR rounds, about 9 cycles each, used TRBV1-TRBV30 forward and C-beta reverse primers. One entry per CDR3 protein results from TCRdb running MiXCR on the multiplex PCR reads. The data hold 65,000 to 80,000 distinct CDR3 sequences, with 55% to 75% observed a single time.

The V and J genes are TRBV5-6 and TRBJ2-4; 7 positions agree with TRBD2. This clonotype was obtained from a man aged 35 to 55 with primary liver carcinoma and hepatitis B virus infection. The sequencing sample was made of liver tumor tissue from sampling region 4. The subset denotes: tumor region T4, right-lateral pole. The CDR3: CASSLGAGCTNIQYF. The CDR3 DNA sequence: TGTGCCAGCAGCTTGGGAGCGGGGTGCACGAACATTCAGTACTTC. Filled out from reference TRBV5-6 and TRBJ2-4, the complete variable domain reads DAGVTQSPTHLIKTRGQQVTLRCSPKSGHDTVSWYQQALGQGPQFIFQYYEEEERQRGNFPDRFSGHQFPNYSSELNVNALLLGDSALYLCASSLGAGCTNIQYFGAGTRLSVL.